This TCR beta chain originates from a study of CD8 T cells in ankylosing spondylitis. Findings of the study overall: Earlier authors reported some of these motif variants in reactive arthritis synovial fluid and blood.

This CDR3 is 14 amino acids long. CDR1 is LNHDA, CDR2 SQIVND, per germline (reference sequence). With 4 bases clipped from V and 6 bases from J, the junction kept 9 bases outside the gene matches. By quantitative 5'-RACE with molecular barcodes, the TCR beta libraries were made. TCRdb re-called the 5' RACE reads through MiXCR, storing one row per CDR3 protein. The data show approximately 140,000 distinct CDR3 sequences, about a tenth seen once. A few counts support this clonotype. Its antigen is unknown. This chain connects TRBV19 to TRBJ2-7, with 7 bases lining up with TRBD1. The receptor comes from a male donor with ankylosing spondylitis or in good health (not recorded which). The sample consisted of blood, either unsorted or a sorted T cell fraction (not recorded which). For the CDR3, the DNA is TGTGCCAGTAGTACGACAGGGATTAAGGGCGAGCAGTACTTC. This codes for CASSTTGIKGEQYF.